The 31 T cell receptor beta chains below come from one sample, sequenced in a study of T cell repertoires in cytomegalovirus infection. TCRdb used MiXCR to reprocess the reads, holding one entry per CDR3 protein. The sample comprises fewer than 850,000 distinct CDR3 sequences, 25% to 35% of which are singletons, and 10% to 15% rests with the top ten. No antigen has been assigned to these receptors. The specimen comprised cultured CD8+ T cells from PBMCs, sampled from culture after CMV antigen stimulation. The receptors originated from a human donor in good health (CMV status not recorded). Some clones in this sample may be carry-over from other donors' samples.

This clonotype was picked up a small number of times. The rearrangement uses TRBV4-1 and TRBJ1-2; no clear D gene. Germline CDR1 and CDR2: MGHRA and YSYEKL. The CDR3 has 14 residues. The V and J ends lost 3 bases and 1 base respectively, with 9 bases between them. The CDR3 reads CASSQGFRNYGYTF. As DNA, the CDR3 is TGCGCCAGCAGCCAGGGGTTTCGTAACTATGGCTACACCTTC.

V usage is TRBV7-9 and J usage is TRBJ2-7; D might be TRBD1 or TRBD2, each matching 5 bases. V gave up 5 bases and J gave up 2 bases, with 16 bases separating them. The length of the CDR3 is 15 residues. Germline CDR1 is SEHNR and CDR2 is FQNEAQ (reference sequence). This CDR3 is CASSTEGREAYEQYF. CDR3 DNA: TGTGCCAGCAGCACAGAGGGGAGAGAGGCCTACGAGCAGTACTTC.

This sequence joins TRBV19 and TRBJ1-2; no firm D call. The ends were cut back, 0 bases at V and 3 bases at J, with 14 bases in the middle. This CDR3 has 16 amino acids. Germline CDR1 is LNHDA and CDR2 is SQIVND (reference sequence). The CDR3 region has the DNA TGTGCCAGTAGTATAGATCTTGCGGAGCCACACTATGGCTACACCTTC. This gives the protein CASSIDLAEPHYGYTF.

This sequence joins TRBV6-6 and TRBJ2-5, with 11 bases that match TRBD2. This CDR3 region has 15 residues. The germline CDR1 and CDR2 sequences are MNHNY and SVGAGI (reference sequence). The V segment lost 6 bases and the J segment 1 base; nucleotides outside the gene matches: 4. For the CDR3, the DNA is TGTGCCAGCAGATGGACTAGCGGGTCCCAAGAGACCCAGTACTTC. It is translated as CASRWTSGSQETQYF.

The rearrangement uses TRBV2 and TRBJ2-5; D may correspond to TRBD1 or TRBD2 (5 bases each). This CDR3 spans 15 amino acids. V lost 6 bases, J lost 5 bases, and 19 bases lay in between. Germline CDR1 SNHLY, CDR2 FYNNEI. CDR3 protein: CASRRGSSDVETQYF. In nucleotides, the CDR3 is TGTGCCAGCAGGAGGGGCAGCAGCGACGTGGAGACCCAGTACTTC. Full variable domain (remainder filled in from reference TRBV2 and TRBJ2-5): EPEVTQTPSHQVTQMGQEVILRCVPISNHLYFYWYRQILGQKVEFLVSFYNNEISEKSEIFDDQFSVERPDGSNFTLKIRSTKLEDSAMYFCASRRGSSDVETQYFGPGTRLLVL.

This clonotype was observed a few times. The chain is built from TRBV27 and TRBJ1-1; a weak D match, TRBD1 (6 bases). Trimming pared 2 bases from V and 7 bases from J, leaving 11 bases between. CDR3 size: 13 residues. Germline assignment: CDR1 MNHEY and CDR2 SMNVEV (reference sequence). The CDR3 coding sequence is TGTGCCAGCAGTTTACAGGGGATGGGTGAAGCTTTCTTT. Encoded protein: CASSLQGMGEAFF.

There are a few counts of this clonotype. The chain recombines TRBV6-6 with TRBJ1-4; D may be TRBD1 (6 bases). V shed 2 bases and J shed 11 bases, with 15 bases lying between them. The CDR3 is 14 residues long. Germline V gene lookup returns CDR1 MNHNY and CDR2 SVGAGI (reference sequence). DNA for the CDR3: TGTGCCAGCAGTTACGGGGGGGGGCTCGACAAACTGTTTTTT. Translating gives CASSYGGGLDKLFF.

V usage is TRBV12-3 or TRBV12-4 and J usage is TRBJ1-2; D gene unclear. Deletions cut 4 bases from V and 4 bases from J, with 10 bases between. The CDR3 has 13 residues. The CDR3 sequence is CASSYLTSYGYTF. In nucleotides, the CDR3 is TGTGCCAGCAGTTACCTTACCTCCTATGGCTACACCTTC.

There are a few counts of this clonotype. CDR3 in amino acids: CASTAGYGYTF. Here the CDR3 DNA reads TGTGCCAGCACGGCGGGGTATGGCTACACCTTC. The gene calls are TRBV27 and TRBJ1-2, with no clear D. Trimming removed 7 bases from V and 5 bases from J, with 8 bases in between. The CDR3 loop spans 11 amino acids. Germline CDR1 reads MNHEY; CDR2 reads SMNVEV (reference sequence).

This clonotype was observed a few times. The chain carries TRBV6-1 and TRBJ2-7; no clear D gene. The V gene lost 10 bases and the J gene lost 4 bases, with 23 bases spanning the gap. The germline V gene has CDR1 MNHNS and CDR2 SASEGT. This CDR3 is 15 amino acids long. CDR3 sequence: CAIKYRAETSYEQYV. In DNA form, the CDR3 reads TGTGCCATCAAATACCGGGCAGAGACTTCGTACGAGCAGTACGTC.

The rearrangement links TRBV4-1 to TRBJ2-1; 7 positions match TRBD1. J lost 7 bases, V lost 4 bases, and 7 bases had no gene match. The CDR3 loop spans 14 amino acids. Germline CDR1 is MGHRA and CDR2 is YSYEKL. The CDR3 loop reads CASSPPTGWNEQFF. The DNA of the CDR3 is TGCGCCAGCAGCCCCCCGACAGGGTGGAATGAGCAGTTCTTC.

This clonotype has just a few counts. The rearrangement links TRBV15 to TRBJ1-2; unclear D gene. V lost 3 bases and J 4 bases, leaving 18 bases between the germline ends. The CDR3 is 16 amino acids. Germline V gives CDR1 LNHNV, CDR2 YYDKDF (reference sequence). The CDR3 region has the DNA TGTGCCACCAGCAGCGGGGTTACGGCCGTACTCTATGGCTACACCTTC. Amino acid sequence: CATSSGVTAVLYGYTF.

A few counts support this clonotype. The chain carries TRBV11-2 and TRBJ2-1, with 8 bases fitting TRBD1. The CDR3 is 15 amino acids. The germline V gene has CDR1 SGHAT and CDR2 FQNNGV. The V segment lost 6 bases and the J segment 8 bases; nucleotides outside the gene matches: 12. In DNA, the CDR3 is TGTGCCAGCAGTCCAGGGGGACAGGAGACGTATGAGCAGTTCTTC. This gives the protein CASSPGGQETYEQFF.

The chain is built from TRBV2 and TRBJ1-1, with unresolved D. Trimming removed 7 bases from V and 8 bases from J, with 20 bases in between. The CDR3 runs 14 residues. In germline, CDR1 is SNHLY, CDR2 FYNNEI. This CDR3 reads CASKGASSSFEAFF. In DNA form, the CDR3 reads TGTGCCAGCAAGGGAGCATCATCCTCATTCGAAGCTTTCTTT.

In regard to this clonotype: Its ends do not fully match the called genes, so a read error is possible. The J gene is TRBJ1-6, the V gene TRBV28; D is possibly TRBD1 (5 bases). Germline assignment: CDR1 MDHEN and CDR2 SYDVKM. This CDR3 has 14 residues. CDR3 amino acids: CASSPDTYNLPLHF. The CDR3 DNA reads TGTGCCAGCAGCCCGGACACTTATAATTTACCCCTCCACTTT. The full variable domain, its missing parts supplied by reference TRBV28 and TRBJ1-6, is DVKVTQSSRYLVKRTGEKVFLECVQDMDHENMFWYRQDPGLGLRLIYFSYDVKMKEKGDIPEGYSVSREKKERFSLILESASTNQTSMYLCASSPDTYNLPLHFGNGTRLTVT.

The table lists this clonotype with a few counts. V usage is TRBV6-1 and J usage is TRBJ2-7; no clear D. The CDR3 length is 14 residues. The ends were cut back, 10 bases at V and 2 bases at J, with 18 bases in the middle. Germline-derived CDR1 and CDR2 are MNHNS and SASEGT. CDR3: CATGGAVNTYEQYF. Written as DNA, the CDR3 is TGTGCCACCGGCGGCGCGGTTAACACCTACGAGCAGTACTTC.

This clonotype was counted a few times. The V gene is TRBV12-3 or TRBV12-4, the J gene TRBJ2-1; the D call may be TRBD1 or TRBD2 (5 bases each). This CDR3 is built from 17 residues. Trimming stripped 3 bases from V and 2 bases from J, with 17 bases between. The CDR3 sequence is CASSFFSGDGAYNEQFF. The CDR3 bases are TGTGCCAGCAGTTTTTTTTCCGGGGACGGAGCCTACAATGAGCAGTTCTTC.

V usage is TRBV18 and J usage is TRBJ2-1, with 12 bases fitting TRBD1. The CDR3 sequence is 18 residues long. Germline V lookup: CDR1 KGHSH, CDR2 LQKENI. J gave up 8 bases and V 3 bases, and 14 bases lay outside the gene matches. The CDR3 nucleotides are TGTGCCAGCTCACCGCCCCGGGGGCCGGGACAGGGGGCGGATGAGCAGTTCTTC. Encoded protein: CASSPPRGPGQGADEQFF.

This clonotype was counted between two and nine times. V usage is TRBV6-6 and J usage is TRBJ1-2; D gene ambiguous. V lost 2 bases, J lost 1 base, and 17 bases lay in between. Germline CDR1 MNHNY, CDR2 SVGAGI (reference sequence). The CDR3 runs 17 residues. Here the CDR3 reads CASSYLLEKGINYGYTF. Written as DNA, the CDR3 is TGTGCCAGCAGTTACCTCCTCGAGAAAGGCATTAACTATGGCTACACCTTC.

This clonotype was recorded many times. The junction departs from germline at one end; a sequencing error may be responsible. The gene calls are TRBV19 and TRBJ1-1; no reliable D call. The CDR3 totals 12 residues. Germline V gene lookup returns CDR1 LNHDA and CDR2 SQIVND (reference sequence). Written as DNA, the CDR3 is TGTGCCAGCAGTATCGGACGAACTGAAGCTTTCTTT. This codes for CASSIGRTEAFF.

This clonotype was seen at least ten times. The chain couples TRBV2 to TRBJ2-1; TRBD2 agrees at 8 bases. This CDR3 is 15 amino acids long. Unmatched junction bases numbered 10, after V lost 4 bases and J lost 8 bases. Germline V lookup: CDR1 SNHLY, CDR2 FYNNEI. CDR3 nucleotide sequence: TGTGCCAGCAGTGTTGCGGCTAGCGGGTCCGATGAGCAGTTCTTC. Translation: CASSVAASGSDEQFF.

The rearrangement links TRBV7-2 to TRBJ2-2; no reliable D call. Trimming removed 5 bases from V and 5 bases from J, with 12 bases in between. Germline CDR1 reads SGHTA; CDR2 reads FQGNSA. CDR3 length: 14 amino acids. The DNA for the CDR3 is TGTGCCAGCAGCGCGAGCCAGCCGACCGGGGAGCTGTTTTTT. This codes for CASSASQPTGELFF.

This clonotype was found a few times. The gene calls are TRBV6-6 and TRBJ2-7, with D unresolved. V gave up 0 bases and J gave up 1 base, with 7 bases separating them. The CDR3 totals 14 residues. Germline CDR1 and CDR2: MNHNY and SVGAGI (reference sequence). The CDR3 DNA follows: TGTGCCAGCAGTTACTCAAGTGTTTCCTACGAGCAGTACGTC. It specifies CASSYSSVSYEQYV.

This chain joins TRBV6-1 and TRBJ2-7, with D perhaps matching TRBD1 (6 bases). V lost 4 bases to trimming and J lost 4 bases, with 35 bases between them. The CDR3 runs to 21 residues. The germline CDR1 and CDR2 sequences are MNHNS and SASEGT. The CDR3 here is CASSATISDRLSHSLLYEQYV. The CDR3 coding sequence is TGTGCCAGCAGTGCTACGATCTCAGACAGGCTGTCGCACTCGCTTCTGTACGAGCAGTACGTC.

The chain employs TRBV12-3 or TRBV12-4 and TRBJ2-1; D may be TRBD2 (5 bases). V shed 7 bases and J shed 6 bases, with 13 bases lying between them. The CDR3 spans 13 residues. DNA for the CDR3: TGTGCCAGCATTAACCGTCGGGGCAATGAGCAGTTCTTC. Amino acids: CASINRRGNEQFF.

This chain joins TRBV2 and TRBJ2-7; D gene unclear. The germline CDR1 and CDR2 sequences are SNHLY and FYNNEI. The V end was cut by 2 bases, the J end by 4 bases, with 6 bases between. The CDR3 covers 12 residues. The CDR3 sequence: CASSETHYEQYF. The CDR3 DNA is TGTGCCAGCAGTGAAACTCATTACGAGCAGTACTTC.

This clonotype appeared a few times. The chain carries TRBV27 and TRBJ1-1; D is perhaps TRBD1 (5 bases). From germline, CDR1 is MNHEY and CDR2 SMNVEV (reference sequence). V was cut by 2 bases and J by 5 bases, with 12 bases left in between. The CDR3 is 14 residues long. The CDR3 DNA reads TGTGCCAGCAGTTTACCCGGGGCGCGGACTGAAGCTTTCTTT. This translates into CASSLPGARTEAFF.

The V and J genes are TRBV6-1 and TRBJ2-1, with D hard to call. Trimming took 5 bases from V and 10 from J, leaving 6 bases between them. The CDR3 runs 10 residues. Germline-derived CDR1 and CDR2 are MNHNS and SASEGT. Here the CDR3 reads CASSPTEQFF. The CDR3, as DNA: TGTGCCAGCAGTCCCACCGAGCAGTTCTTC.

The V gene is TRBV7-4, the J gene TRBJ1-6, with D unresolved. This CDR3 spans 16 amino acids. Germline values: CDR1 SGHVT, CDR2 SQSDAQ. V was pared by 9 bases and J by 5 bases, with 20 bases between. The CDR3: CARLCGERTHNSPLHF. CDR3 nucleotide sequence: TGTGCCAGGCTGTGTGGGGAGAGGACCCATAATTCACCCCTCCACTTT.

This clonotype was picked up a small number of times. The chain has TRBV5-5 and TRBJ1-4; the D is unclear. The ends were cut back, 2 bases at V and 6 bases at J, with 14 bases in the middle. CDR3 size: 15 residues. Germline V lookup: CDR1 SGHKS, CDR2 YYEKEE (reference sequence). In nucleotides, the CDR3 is TGTGCCAGCAGCTTCCCCCTGACTAAGGATGAAAAACTGTTTTTT. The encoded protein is CASSFPLTKDEKLFF.

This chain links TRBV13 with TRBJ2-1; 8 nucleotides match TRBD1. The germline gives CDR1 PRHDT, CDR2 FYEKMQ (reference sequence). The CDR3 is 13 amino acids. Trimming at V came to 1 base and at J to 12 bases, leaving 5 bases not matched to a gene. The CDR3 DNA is TGTGCCAGCAGCTTAGTGGCCGGGACAGGGCAGTTCTTC. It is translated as CASSLVAGTGQFF.